The 18 T cell receptor beta chains listed next were all sequenced from one sample in a study of T cell repertoires in cytomegalovirus infection. MiXCR, applied by TCRdb to the reads, yields one record per CDR3 protein. Of roughly 760,000 distinct CDR3 sequences in the sample, 35% to 45% were seen once. The sample taken for sequencing was PBMCs. These receptor sequences come from a human donor in good health (CMV status not recorded). Some clones in this sample may be carry-over from other donors' samples.

Only a few counts were recorded for this clonotype. In DNA, the CDR3 is TGTGCCAGCAGTTACGGGATGGGAGTACCTACCTATGGCTACACCTTC. As protein: CASSYGMGVPTYGYTF. The chain uses TRBV6-2 or TRBV6-3 and TRBJ1-2, with D uncertain. The germline CDR1 and CDR2 sequences are MNHEY and SVGEGT. CDR3 size: 16 residues. V was trimmed by 2 bases and J by 4 bases, leaving 17 bases between them.

The chain combines TRBV11-2 with TRBJ2-2; 7 bases match TRBD2. The CDR3 is 13 residues long. V lost 5 bases, J lost 7 bases, and 4 bases stayed unmatched. Germline lookup yields CDR1 SGHAT and CDR2 FQNNGV. The DNA for the CDR3 is TGTGCCAGCAGCCAGGGACTAATCGGGGAGCTGTTTTTT. Translated, it gives CASSQGLIGELFF.

To note about this clonotype: A much larger clone sits a single nucleotide away, making a read error possible. Here the CDR3 omits its conserved ending phenylalanine or tryptophan, so a read error is the likely source. The CDR3 region has the DNA TGTGCCAGCAGGACAGGCGCAGGGGCTGGGGCCAACGTCCTGACTTTG. Encoded protein: CASRTGAGAGANVLTL. The chain links TRBV7-2 to TRBJ2-6; D is perhaps TRBD1 (6 bases). The CDR3 length is 16 residues. The germline V gene has CDR1 SGHTA and CDR2 FQGNSA. The V end was cut by 6 bases, the J end by 2 bases, with 14 bases between.

This clonotype was seen only a few times. The chain combines TRBV28 with TRBJ1-2; the D gene is possibly TRBD1 (6 bases). Germline lookup yields CDR1 MDHEN and CDR2 SYDVKM. CDR3 length: 13 residues. Deletions cut 6 bases from V and 8 bases from J, with 16 bases between. CDR3 nucleotides: TGTGCCAGCAGACCCGGCGGACAGTTAGGCTACACCTTC. It codes for CASRPGGQLGYTF.

The chain joins TRBV12-3 or TRBV12-4 to TRBJ1-3, with 10 bases aligning to TRBD1. CDR3 length: 18 amino acids. V was pared by 1 base and J by 4 bases, with 10 bases of the junction left unmatched. CDR3 region: CASSLERTGGFSGNTIYF. CDR3 sequence (DNA): TGTGCCAGCAGTTTAGAGCGGACAGGGGGATTCTCGGGAAACACCATATATTTT.

This chain joins TRBV12-3 or TRBV12-4 and TRBJ1-5; D remains unclear. V was clipped by 2 bases and J by 7 bases, with 9 bases between them. This CDR3 region has 13 residues. CDR3 sequence reads: CASSLKGAQPQHF. The CDR3 region has the DNA TGTGCCAGCAGTTTAAAGGGAGCCCAGCCCCAGCATTTT.

In its sample, this clonotype was seen a few times. The J gene is TRBJ2-1, the V gene TRBV7-8, with D unresolved. There are 14 residues in the CDR3. Germline V gives CDR1 SGHVS, CDR2 FQNEAQ. V lost 0 bases, J lost 2 bases, and 5 bases lay in between. In DNA form, the CDR3 reads TGTGCCAGCAGCTTAGCCGTAGCCTACAATGAGCAGTTCTTC. This translates into CASSLAVAYNEQFF.

There are a few counts of this clonotype. V and J are TRBV28 and TRBJ1-1, with D perhaps TRBD1 (6 bases). V was trimmed by 5 bases and J by 6 bases, leaving 13 bases between them. Germline values: CDR1 MDHEN, CDR2 SYDVKM. The CDR3 is 13 residues long. The CDR3 reads CASSPGEGAEAFF. The CDR3 DNA sequence: TGTGCCAGCAGTCCGGGAGAGGGGGCTGAAGCTTTCTTT.

The chain has TRBV7-9 and TRBJ1-5; D unresolved. V was shortened by 5 bases and J by 9 bases, with 14 bases between the two germline ends. CDR3 size: 13 residues. Germline V gene data show CDR1 as SEHNR and CDR2 as FQNEAQ (reference sequence). The CDR3 here is CASSAGTRGPQHF. The CDR3 DNA is TGTGCCAGCAGCGCAGGAACTCGAGGGCCCCAGCATTTT.

The chain recombines TRBV4-1 with TRBJ2-3; 8 bases agree with TRBD2. CDR3 length equals 16 residues. Unmatched junction bases numbered 10, after V lost 4 bases and J lost 4 bases. Germline assignment: CDR1 MGHRA and CDR2 YSYEKL. This chain's CDR3 is CASSLGGSGRSDTQYF. CDR3 DNA: TGCGCCAGCAGCCTGGGCGGCAGCGGGAGATCAGATACGCAGTATTTT.

This clonotype is a singleton in its sample. The chain couples TRBV6-2 or TRBV6-3 to TRBJ1-1; D is ambiguous. Trimming stripped 5 bases from V and 0 bases from J, with 16 bases between. The CDR3 sequence is 16 residues long. Looked up from germline, CDR1 is MNHEY and CDR2 is SVGEGT. The CDR3 loop is CASSGLVAGMNTEAFF. CDR3 coding DNA: TGTGCCAGCAGTGGTTTGGTAGCAGGCATGAACACTGAAGCTTTCTTT.

Worth noting for this clonotype: Given a much more abundant clone one base away, this may be a read error. Written as DNA, the CDR3 is TGTGCCAGCAGCCTAAACGGGGAACGTTATGAAAAACTGTTTTTT. Protein sequence: CASSLNGERYEKLFF. The chain employs TRBV27 and TRBJ1-4; D is ambiguous. CDR1 MNHEY and CDR2 SMNVEV come from the germline V gene (reference sequence). V was clipped by 6 bases and J by 6 bases, with 17 bases between them. CDR3 length: 15 amino acids. Variable domain in full (rest from reference TRBV27 and TRBJ1-4): EAQVTQNPRYLITVTGKKLTVTCSQNMNHEYMSWYRQDPGLGLRQIYYSMNVEVTDKGDVPEGYKVSRKEKRNFPLILESPSPNQTSLYFCASSLNGERYEKLFFGSGTQLSVL.

Points on this clonotype: Because the CDR3 is missing its conserved closing phenylalanine or tryptophan, this is likely a read error. The gene calls are TRBV28 and TRBJ2-6, with a tentative D call TRBD1 (5 bases). Germline V gene data show CDR1 as MDHEN and CDR2 as SYDVKM. The length of the CDR3 is 15 residues. V was trimmed by 7 bases and J by 0 bases, leaving 10 bases between them. The CDR3 sequence is CASTIGVSGANVLTL. CDR3 DNA sequence: TGTGCCAGCACCATAGGGGTCTCTGGGGCCAACGTCCTGACTTTA.

The genes are TRBV19 and TRBJ1-4; maybe TRBD1 (6 bases). Germline loops: CDR1 LNHDA, CDR2 SQIVND (reference sequence). Trimming removed 5 bases from V and 8 bases from J, with 15 bases in between. The CDR3 covers 14 residues. In DNA, the CDR3 is TGTGCCAGTAGTCCGTACAGGGTAGACGAAAAACTGTTTTTT. Protein sequence: CASSPYRVDEKLFF.

Only a few counts were recorded for this clonotype. The CDR3 sequence is CASSLEDRMNTEAFF. The CDR3 DNA sequence: TGTGCCAGCAGCCTCGAGGACAGGATGAACACTGAAGCTTTCTTT. This chain joins TRBV11-2 and TRBJ1-1, with TRBD1 matching 7 bases. V was pared by 5 bases and J by 0 bases, with 6 bases of the junction left unmatched. Per germline, CDR1 SGHAT and CDR2 FQNNGV. This CDR3 has 15 amino acids. The full variable domain, completed using reference TRBV11-2 and TRBJ1-1, is EAGVAQSPRYKIIEKRQSVAFWCNPISGHATLYWYQQILGQGPKLLIQFQNNGVVDDSQLPKDRFSAERLKGVDSTLKIQPAKLEDSAVYLCASSLEDRMNTEAFFGQGTRLTVV.

Regarding this clonotype: One junction end does not reproduce the germline sequence, and a read error may be involved. The chain uses TRBV7-6 and TRBJ2-7; 8 positions agree with TRBD1. Germline-derived CDR1 and CDR2 are SGHVS and FNYEAQ. The CDR3 covers 13 residues. Written as DNA, the CDR3 is TGTGCGAGCAGGGGACAGGAAAACTACGAGCAGTACTTC. It is translated as CASRGQENYEQYF.

The V and J genes are TRBV6-1 and TRBJ2-1, with D hard to call. This CDR3 spans 15 amino acids. Trimming took off 2 bases at V and 4 bases at J, with 12 bases between the two ends. CDR1 is MNHNS, CDR2 SASEGT, per germline. DNA for the CDR3: TGTGCCAGCAGTGAATTTGTCCAAAATTACAATGAGCAGTTCTTC. Translation: CASSEFVQNYNEQFF.

This chain links TRBV18 with TRBJ2-3, with D uncertain. The germline V gene encodes CDR1 KGHSH and CDR2 LQKENI. The CDR3 totals 12 residues. V was cut by 2 bases and J by 6 bases, with 6 bases left in between. The DNA of the CDR3 is TGTGCCAGCTCACCAGATATTGATACGCAGTATTTT. Its protein is CASSPDIDTQYF.